This TCR beta chain appears in the sequencing data of a study of blood T cell repertoires in COVID-19. Study-level background: The United States, Italy and Spain were the sources of the acute and convalescent COVID-19 samples. PBMCs, B-cell-depleted T cells, or T cells were the source of the cDNA or gDNA that made up the material.

TCRdb's copy holds only in-frame clones and misses some; the assay was immunoSEQ multiplex PCR. Seen here are 450,000 to 500,000 clones, 75% to 90% observed once, and the top ten hold 3.2%. V was cut by 3 bases and J by 7 bases, with 12 bases left in between. Per the germline V gene, CDR1 is DFQATT and CDR2 is SNEGSKA (reference sequence). CDR3 length: 12 residues. In this sample, this clone turned up once. This clonotype originated in a human donor in a cohort sampled during active COVID-19. The V call is TRBV20-1, the J call TRBJ1-1; the D gene is possibly TRBD1 (5 bases). Sequenced input: peripheral blood. In nucleotides, the CDR3 is TGCAGTGCTAGTGAAGGGGTTGGTGAAGCTTTCTTT. It yields the protein CSASEGVGEAFF.